The 18 T cell receptor beta chains listed next were all sequenced from one sample in a study of blood T cell repertoires in COVID-19. Assay: immunoSEQ multiplex PCR; the TCRdb copy retains only in-frame clones and omits some. Altogether under 75,000 clones are present, 80% to 85% being singletons, with the ten largest covering 15% to 19%. The sequenced material came from peripheral blood. Every receptor here comes from a man older than 75 with acute or convalescent COVID-19.

V is TRBV18 and J is TRBJ2-7; tentatively, D is TRBD1 (6 bases). The CDR3 consists of 14 residues. Trimming took off 3 bases at V and 2 bases at J, with 11 bases between the two ends. The germline gives CDR1 KGHSH, CDR2 LQKENI. CDR3 nucleotide sequence: TGTGCCAGCTCACCCGGGACACAAACCTACGAGCAGTACTTC. This gives the protein CASSPGTQTYEQYF.

V is TRBV19 and J is TRBJ1-5; possible D gene TRBD1, 6 bases. CDR1 is LNHDA and CDR2 is SQIVND in the germline V gene (reference sequence). Trimming took 3 bases from V and 3 from J, leaving 12 bases between them. This CDR3 comprises 15 residues. CDR3 nucleotide sequence: TGTGCCAGTAGTATCAGTGGGGGCCCCAATCAGCCCCAGCATTTT. It translates to CASSISGGPNQPQHF. Full variable domain (rest looked up from reference TRBV19 and TRBJ1-5): DGGITQSPKYLFRKEGQNVTLSCEQNLNHDAMYWYRQDPGQGLRLIYYSQIVNDFQKGDIAEGYSVSREKKESFPLTVTSAQKNPTAFYLCASSISGGPNQPQHFGDGTRLSIL.

The J gene is TRBJ2-1, the V gene TRBV27; 14 positions agree with TRBD2. CDR1 MNHEY and CDR2 SMNVEV come from the germline V gene (reference sequence). The V gene end was trimmed by 4 bases and the J gene end by 3 bases; junction bases not matched to a gene: 11. This CDR3 region has 19 residues. The DNA of the CDR3 is TGTGCCAGCAGTTCCCTCGGACTAGCGGGAGGTTTTAACTACAATGAGCAGTTCTTC. It codes for CASSSLGLAGGFNYNEQFF.

This CDR3 reads CASSVGEWNNEQFF. The CDR3 nucleotides read TGTGCCAGCAGCGTAGGGGAGTGGAACAATGAGCAGTTCTTC. The chain joins TRBV9 to TRBJ2-1, with a possible D match to TRBD2 (5 bases). This CDR3 has 14 residues. Looked up from germline, CDR1 is SGDLS and CDR2 is YYNGEE. The V end lost 0 bases, the J end lost 5 bases, and 9 bases lay between the germline ends.

The chain couples TRBV7-2 to TRBJ1-4; maybe TRBD1 (5 bases). V was trimmed by 1 base and J by 8 bases, leaving 8 bases between them. The CDR3 runs to 13 residues. Germline CDR1 and CDR2: SGHTA and FQGNSA. CDR3 loop: CASSLVGGEKLFF. The CDR3 DNA sequence: TGTGCCAGCAGCTTAGTTGGGGGGGAAAAACTGTTTTTT.

This chain links TRBV7-9 with TRBJ2-7, with D tentatively TRBD2 (5 bases). The CDR3 runs 15 residues. V lost 6 bases and J lost 3, with 18 bases in between. Per germline, CDR1 SEHNR and CDR2 FQNEAQ (reference sequence). The CDR3 sequence is CASSRGLKHVYEQYF. The CDR3 DNA reads TGTGCCAGCAGTCGAGGACTTAAACACGTCTACGAGCAGTACTTC.

This chain uses TRBV20-1 with TRBJ2-5; TRBD2 might be the D (6 bases). V was trimmed by 3 bases and J by 2 bases, leaving 16 bases between them. Germline assignment: CDR1 DFQATT and CDR2 SNEGSKA (reference sequence). The CDR3 extends over 15 amino acids. CDR3 nucleotide sequence: TGCAGTGCTAGTTCGGTTGGCGGGGCTCAAGAGACCCAGTACTTC. Translating it yields CSASSVGGAQETQYF.

This clone was seen once. The J gene is TRBJ1-4, the V gene TRBV6-5, with D perhaps TRBD1 (6 bases). Trimming left V 4 bases short and J 8 bases short, with 20 bases between. In germline, CDR1 is MNHEY, CDR2 SVGAGI. The CDR3 has 16 residues. Here the CDR3 DNA reads TGTGCCAGCAGTTTAATGACCCCGGGACATAGAGAAAAACTGTTTTTT. Protein product: CASSLMTPGHREKLFF.

The chain recombines TRBV18 with TRBJ1-1; possibly TRBD1 for D (6 bases). V dropped 2 bases and J dropped 11 bases, with 12 bases sitting between them. Germline V gene sequence: CDR1 KGHSH, CDR2 LQKENI. The CDR3 has 12 amino acids. CDR3 sequence (DNA): TGTGCCAGCTCACCAGGGGGCTTGAGTGCTTTCTTT. This encodes CASSPGGLSAFF.

This clone has only a few counts. The gene calls are TRBV19 and TRBJ1-5, with D tentatively TRBD1 (5 bases). V lost 3 bases to trimming and J lost 5 bases, with 8 bases between them. The germline V gene encodes CDR1 LNHDA and CDR2 SQIVND (reference sequence). This CDR3 is 13 amino acids long. CDR3 region: CASSMGGDQPQHF. In nucleotides, the CDR3 is TGTGCCAGTAGTATGGGGGGGGATCAGCCCCAGCATTTT.

By share of the sample, this clone is medium-sized. The genes are TRBV5-1 and TRBJ2-1; D may be TRBD2 (5 bases). CDR1 and CDR2 from the germline V gene are SGHRS and YFSETQ. The CDR3 has 13 residues. The V end lost 0 bases, the J end lost 10 bases, and 11 bases lay between the germline ends. The DNA of the CDR3 is TGCGCCAGCAGCTTGGTTATGAAGCGGGAGCAGTTCTTC. Protein sequence: CASSLVMKREQFF.

The V and J genes are TRBV24-1 and TRBJ2-3, with D maybe TRBD2 (5 bases). Trimming removed 4 bases at V and 0 bases at J, with 10 bases between. The CDR3 is 15 amino acids. In germline, CDR1 is KGHDR, CDR2 SFDVKD. The CDR3 reads CATSEPTGSTDTQYF. CDR3 nucleotides: TGTGCCACCAGTGAGCCGACGGGAAGCACAGATACGCAGTATTTT.

V gene TRBV11-2 combines with J gene TRBJ1-3, with D hard to call. Germline V lookup: CDR1 SGHAT, CDR2 FQNNGV. V was trimmed by 4 bases and J by 1 base, leaving 5 bases between them. The CDR3 runs to 13 residues. The CDR3 nucleotides are TGTGCCAGCAGCTCGGGATCTGGAAACACCATATATTTT. Its translation: CASSSGSGNTIYF. The full variable domain, its missing parts supplied by reference TRBV11-2 and TRBJ1-3, is EAGVAQSPRYKIIEKRQSVAFWCNPISGHATLYWYQQILGQGPKLLIQFQNNGVVDDSQLPKDRFSAERLKGVDSTLKIQPAKLEDSAVYLCASSSGSGNTIYFGEGSWLTVV.

The chain is built from TRBV19 and TRBJ1-2; no reliable D call. The CDR3 covers 14 residues. V was shortened by 10 bases and J by 2 bases, with 17 bases between the two germline ends. Germline values: CDR1 LNHDA, CDR2 SQIVND (reference sequence). The CDR3 here is CATSNQAINYGYTF. CDR3 DNA: TGTGCCACCTCTAACCAGGCAATCAACTATGGCTACACCTTC. Together with reference TRBV19 and TRBJ1-2, the CDR3 gives the full variable domain: DGGITQSPKYLFRKEGQNVTLSCEQNLNHDAMYWYRQDPGQGLRLIYYSQIVNDFQKGDIAEGYSVSREKKESFPLTVTSAQKNPTAFYLCATSNQAINYGYTFGSGTRLTVV.

In this sample, this clone turned up once. J is TRBJ2-1 and V is TRBV5-1; 9 nucleotides agree with TRBD2. This CDR3 has 15 residues. V lost 4 bases to trimming and J lost 6 bases; unmatched junction nucleotides: 8. CDR1 SGHRS and CDR2 YFSETQ come from the germline V gene. The CDR3 loop reads CASSQLAGTGNEQFF. Written as DNA, the CDR3 is TGCGCCAGCAGCCAGCTAGCGGGGACGGGCAATGAGCAGTTCTTC.

Only one count was recorded for this clone. The CDR3: CASRHITNTGELFF. CDR3 bases: TGTGCCAGCAGACATATAACGAACACCGGGGAGCTGTTTTTT. The J gene is TRBJ2-2, the V gene TRBV7-9; D gene ambiguous. CDR3 length: 14 residues. Germline V gene data show CDR1 as SEHNR and CDR2 as FQNEAQ (reference sequence). The V gene lost 6 bases and the J gene lost 0 bases, with 8 bases spanning the gap.

J is TRBJ1-2 and V is TRBV2; tentatively, D is TRBD1 (6 bases). Looked up from germline, CDR1 is SNHLY and CDR2 is FYNNEI. Trimming took off 0 bases at V and 4 bases at J, with 9 bases between the two ends. This CDR3 has 14 residues. CDR3 residues: CASSEAGRGYGYTF. The CDR3 DNA reads TGTGCCAGCAGTGAAGCAGGCAGGGGCTATGGCTACACCTTC.

The chain uses TRBV30 and TRBJ1-6, with TRBD1 as a possible D gene (6 bases). The CDR3 has 13 amino acids. With 2 bases removed from V and 9 bases from J, the gap between germline ends came to 11 bases. Germline lookup yields CDR1 GTSNPN and CDR2 SVGIG (reference sequence). The CDR3 DNA is TGTGCCTGGAGTCCCAGGGGCCGTTCACCCCTCCACTTT. This sequence encodes CAWSPRGRSPLHF.